This T cell receptor (beta chain) was captured in a study of cytomegalovirus exposure and HLA in healthy donors. Overall study results and limits: Among TCR beta chains, those listed as cytomegalovirus-associated numbered over 150. CMV antigen specificity of three CMV-associated chains was confirmed in vitro.

CDR3 length: 14 residues. The germline V gene encodes CDR1 MDHEN and CDR2 SYDVKM. V was pared by 3 bases and J by 0 bases, with 9 bases between. PCR primers comprised 60 Vbeta and 13 Jbeta primers. Here immunoSEQ multiplex PCR was the method, and the copy in TCRdb shows in-frame clones only, minus some. Among 150,000 to 200,000 clones listed, 68% were seen once. This clone occurred a few times. What it binds is unknown. Donors counted as nominally healthy when sampled, yet unrecorded immune exposures were likely. The TCR comes from a man over 45 in good health and CMV-seronegative. This sequence joins TRBV28 and TRBJ2-7; D may be TRBD2 (5 bases). Source material: PBMCs. CDR3 residues: CASSLVASSYEQYF. The CDR3 DNA reads TGTGCCAGCAGTTTGGTAGCGAGCTCCTACGAGCAGTACTTC.